The 6 T cell receptor beta chains in this list originate from one sample, sequenced in a study of blood T cell repertoires in COVID-19. Some clones are missing from TCRdb's copy, which holds only in-frame ones; the method was immunoSEQ multiplex PCR. Of 25,000 or so clones listed, 88% are singletons. The sample taken for sequencing was peripheral blood. The receptors were gathered from a man aged 65-85 years in a cohort sampled during active COVID-19.

The V and J genes are TRBV19 and TRBJ2-1, with TRBD2 identical over 9 bases. Unmatched junction bases numbered 3, after V lost 4 bases and J lost 2 bases. The CDR3 consists of 15 residues. Per the germline V gene, CDR1 is LNHDA and CDR2 is SQIVND (reference sequence). CDR3 DNA: TGTGCCAGTAGTACCAGACTAGCGGCCTACAATGAGCAGTTCTTC. Its translation: CASSTRLAAYNEQFF.

The chain uses TRBV24-1 and TRBJ2-1, with D unresolved. Germline V gene sequence: CDR1 KGHDR, CDR2 SFDVKD. Trimming pared 4 bases from V and 8 bases from J, leaving 11 bases between. This CDR3 is built from 13 residues. The CDR3 reads CATSDPVSDEQFF. CDR3 DNA: TGTGCCACCAGTGACCCTGTAAGCGATGAGCAGTTCTTC.

The chain is built from TRBV5-4 and TRBJ2-1, with a weak D call TRBD2 (6 bases). Trimming pared 0 bases from V and 0 bases from J, leaving 7 bases between. The CDR3 totals 15 residues. From germline, CDR1 is SGHNT and CDR2 YYREEE (reference sequence). The CDR3 loop is CASSLGEASYNEQFF. In DNA form, the CDR3 reads TGTGCCAGCAGCTTGGGGGAGGCCTCCTACAATGAGCAGTTCTTC.

The chain employs TRBV7-2 and TRBJ2-4; the match to TRBD2 covers 9 bases. Germline CDR1 and CDR2: SGHTA and FQGNSA. Trimming cost V 4 bases and J 7 bases; bases outside gene matches: 11. The CDR3 runs 16 residues. CDR3 in DNA: TGTGCCAGCAGCTATGTCGCCGGGACTAGCTCTAACATTCAGTACTTC. Translation gives CASSYVAGTSSNIQYF. The full variable domain, with the rest looked up from reference TRBV7-2 and TRBJ2-4, is GAGVSQSPSNKVTEKGKDVELRCDPISGHTALYWYRQSLGQGLEFLIYFQGNSAPDKSGLPSDRFSAERTGGSVSTLTIQRTQQEDSAVYLCASSYVAGTSSNIQYFGAGTRLSVL.

V gene TRBV3-1 (or the pseudogene TRBV3-2) combines with J gene TRBJ1-4, with TRBD1 as a possible D gene (5 bases). CDR3 length equals 14 residues. The germline CDR1 and CDR2 sequences are LGHDT and YNNKEL (reference sequence). Trimming shortened V by 6 bases and J by 7 bases, and 15 bases separated the two germline ends. CDR3 loop: CASRAGRRSEKLFF. In DNA form, the CDR3 reads TGTGCCAGCAGGGCGGGACGAAGGAGTGAAAAACTGTTTTTT.

The chain recombines TRBV7-6 with TRBJ2-1; 9 bases line up with TRBD2. The CDR3 runs 17 residues. Germline V lookup: CDR1 SGHVS, CDR2 FNYEAQ. J lost 2 bases, V lost 1 base, and 6 bases had no gene match. The chain's CDR3 is CASSLVGGRAPYNEQFF. The CDR3 DNA reads as TGTGCCAGCAGCTTAGTTGGCGGGAGGGCCCCCTACAATGAGCAGTTCTTC.